A selection of T cell receptor beta chains follows, all from one sample in a study of shared clonotypes between healthy human individuals. Clones were read by immunoSEQ multiplex PCR, and TCRdb kept only the in-frame ones, dropping some. This table has more than 550,000 clones, around 70% appearing once. The specimen sequenced was memory CD4+ T cells sorted from blood. Receptors were obtained from a woman in her thirties in good health. CDR3s include the opening cysteine and the closing phenylalanine or tryptophan. A D gene is named only where the DNA matches it firmly. Expanded clones are given a class, and other clones once, few, many or no size at all.

j_call d_call v_call clone_size cdr3_nt cdr3_aa
TRBJ2-2 TRBD2 TRBV6-5 - TGTGCCAGCAGAACCGGGACTAAGAACACCGGGGAGCTGTTTTTT CASRTGTKNTGELFF
TRBJ2-7 - TRBV5-1 - TGCGCCAGCTACCCAGGGGGGCCGGTCCGCGAGCAGTACTTC CASYPGGPVREQYF
TRBJ1-5 TRBD1 TRBV6-6 - TGTGCCACCCGACAGGGAGGCAATCAGCCCCAGCATTTT CATRQGGNQPQHF
TRBJ2-7 TRBD2 TRBV11-2 many TGTGCCAGCAGCTTCCGAGTAGCGGGAGGAGTCAACGAGCAGTACTTC CASSFRVAGGVNEQYF
TRBJ1-2 - TRBV5-1 - TGCGCCAGCAGCCTCCGGGACTTCACCACCGAGTCCGGGTACACCTTC CASSLRDFTTESGYTF
TRBJ1-1 - TRBV5-1 - TGCGCCAGCAGCTTGGCGGCAGGGAACACTGAAGCTTTCTTT CASSLAAGNTEAFF
TRBJ1-2 - TRBV7-9 - TGTGCCAGCAGACCGCACGGGAAAAGGTGCACCTTC CASRPHGKRCTF
TRBJ2-7 - TRBV28 - TGTGCCAGCAGTTTACCCCTCGACTCGGCCGAGCAGTACTTC CASSLPLDSAEQYF
TRBJ1-2 - TRBV28 few TGTGCCAGCAGTAGGGGAACTGACTATGGCTACACCTTC CASSRGTDYGYTF
TRBJ1-5 - TRBV19 - TGTGCCAGTAGTTATCAGCAGGAAAGCAATCAGCCCCAGCATTTT CASSYQQESNQPQHF
TRBJ2-7 - TRBV5-4 - TGTGCCAGCAGCTTGGATCCGGACTCGGCCTACGAGCAGTACTTC CASSLDPDSAYEQYF
TRBJ2-7 - TRBV11-2 - TGTGCCAGCAGCTTAGATCAAGTCTCCTACGAGCAGTACTTC CASSLDQVSYEQYF
TRBJ1-2 - TRBV7-2 - TGTGCCAGCAACCAACAGGTTTCTAGATATGGCTACACCTTC CASNQQVSRYGYTF
TRBJ2-1 - TRBV30 once TGTGCCTGGAGTTACAGCACACACCCATACAATGAGCAGTTCTTC CAWSYSTHPYNEQFF
TRBJ2-5 - TRBV11-2 - TGTGCCAGCAGCTTAGCGCGAGAGACCCAGTACTTC CASSLARETQYF
TRBJ1-2 - TRBV10-1 - TGCGCCAGCAGCGTTCGGGGGGCGCGGACCTTC CASSVRGARTF
TRBJ2-5 TRBD2 TRBV6-5 once TGTGCCAGCAGTTACACCGGGACTAGGGAAGAGACCCAGTACTTC CASSYTGTREETQYF
TRBJ2-7 - TRBV15 - TGTGCCACCAGCAGAATAACCGCTAGCTCCTACGAGCAGTACTTC CATSRITASSYEQYF
TRBJ1-5 TRBD1 TRBV6-5 - TGTGCCAGCAGTTCCAACCCGGGACAGAGCAATCAGCCCCAGCATTTT CASSSNPGQSNQPQHF
TRBJ2-2 - TRBV18 once TGTGCCAGCTCCCAACCGGGACTCGCGAACACCGGGGAGCTGTTTTTT CASSQPGLANTGELFF
TRBJ1-3 - TRBV7-8 - TGTGCCAGCAGCCCCCCCGGGGATTACTCTGGAAACACCATATATTTT CASSPPGDYSGNTIYF
TRBJ2-7 - TRBV29-1 - TGCAGCGTACGCAGTGAGCTTACCTACGAGCAGTACTTC CSVRSELTYEQYF
TRBJ1-1 - TRBV28 - TGTGCCAGCACCCTCCATGGGAGGAACACTGAAGCTTTCTTT CASTLHGRNTEAFF
TRBJ2-1 - TRBV7-3 - TGTGCCAGCAGCTTAGATGGGTCCTCCTACAATGAGCAGTTCTTC CASSLDGSSYNEQFF